This TCR beta chain originates from a study of immune heterogeneity within non-small cell lung tumors. The table lists this clonotype with many counts. Its target is not known. Study findings and constraints: Local T-cell clonality tracked local tumor mutational burden, showing a moderate yet significant relationship (R about 0.35). Individual patients had largely distinct high-frequency T-cell receptor beta clonotypes.

Template came from bulk tumor genomic DNA, at approximately 640 ng per sample. Several spatially distant biopsies were obtained per primary tumor intraoperatively. Curative operations were performed on patients who had untreated, newly diagnosed non-small cell lung cancer. In germline, CDR1 is SGHAT, CDR2 FQNNGV. With 3 bases removed from V and 6 bases from J, the gap between germline ends came to 3 bases. The CDR3 length is 11 residues. Multiplex PCR employing 32 V and 13 J primers generated amplicons of the TCR beta CDR3. From the multiplex PCR reads, TCRdb called clonotypes with MiXCR, one entry per CDR3 protein. The table records around 30,000 distinct CDR3 sequences, 28% of them present only once.

V and J are TRBV11-2 and TRBJ2-1, with unresolved D. Sequencing used lung tumor tissue. The clonotype was recovered from a man aged 35 to 55 with non-small cell lung cancer. CDR3 in DNA: TGTGCCAGCAGCTTGGGCAATGAGCAGTTCTTC. Protein product: CASSLGNEQFF.